This T cell receptor beta chain was retrieved from a study of CD8 T cells in ankylosing spondylitis. Quantitative barcoded 5'-RACE was used to prepare TCR beta libraries. TCRdb itself ran the 5' RACE reads through MiXCR, one entry per CDR3 protein. The sample consists of 750,000 to 850,000 distinct CDR3 sequences, 10% to 15% of them appearing once. A remark on this clonotype: As yet, its antigen is unknown.

Study conclusions and caveats: Reports of some motif variants in reactive arthritis synovial fluid and blood predate this one. Reported data indicate significant enrichment of disease-linked clones within matched ankylosing spondylitis synovial fluid. Clones linked with disease were CD8+ and fairly uncommon in the peripheral blood. Made up of fewer than ten highly homologous variants, a TCR beta motif appeared characteristic of ankylosing spondylitis blood.

Germline V lookup: CDR1 MNHEY, CDR2 SMNVEV (reference sequence). V gave up 5 bases and J gave up 2 bases; unmatched junction bases: 7. This CDR3 comprises 16 residues. Sequencing was done on a sample of blood, either unsorted or a sorted T cell fraction (not recorded which). The clonotype comes from a male donor with ankylosing spondylitis. The chain is built from TRBV27 and TRBJ2-1; 9 bases agree with TRBD2. CDR3 sequence: CASSRRLADTYNEQFF. For the CDR3, the DNA is TGTGCCAGCAGTCGTCGACTAGCGGATACCTACAATGAGCAGTTCTTC.